The clone carrying this TCR beta chain was seen a single time. Its specificity is unknown. Germline V CDR1 and CDR2: MNHEY, SVGAGI. The ends were cut back, 5 bases at V and 2 bases at J, with 6 bases in the middle. CDR3 length equals 12 residues. The record originates from a study of T cells in localized non-small cell lung cancer. Findings and caveats of the study: Because researchers sequenced only one region of the tumor, heterogeneity is still possible. Longer overall survival accompanied higher blood T cell density. Within adjacent lung there appeared a median roughly 60 of the top 100 tumor clones. Uninvolved neighboring lung showed the greatest T cell clonality, exceeding tumor.

The protocol was immunoSEQ multiplex PCR, while the TCRdb copy is restricted to in-frame clones and leaves out a portion. Among 25,000 to 35,000 clones listed, approximately 90% were seen once. This sample comprised peripheral blood, obtained before any cancer treatment. V and J are TRBV6-5 and TRBJ1-2; the D gene is possibly TRBD1 (5 bases). This TCR came from a female donor older than 55 with stage III squamous cell lung carcinoma. CDR3 protein: CASSDRNYGYTF. The CDR3 region has the DNA TGTGCCAGCAGTGACAGAAACTATGGCTACACCTTC.